The 26 T cell receptor beta chains given below trace back to one sample, sequenced in a study of blood T cell repertoires in COVID-19. Assay used: immunoSEQ multiplex PCR; TCRdb lists only in-frame clones, some missing. The sample lists about 360,000 clones; roughly 90% were seen once. Sequenced material: peripheral blood. Every receptor here comes from a woman aged 55-69 years with COVID-19, enrolled during active disease.

The rearrangement uses TRBV11-2 and TRBJ2-7; 8 bases line up with TRBD1. The V gene end was trimmed by 4 bases and the J gene end by 2 bases; junction bases not matched to a gene: 4. This CDR3 has 14 residues. Per the germline V gene, CDR1 is SGHAT and CDR2 is FQNNGV. CDR3: CASSWGQAAYEQYF. CDR3 DNA sequence: TGTGCCAGCAGCTGGGGACAGGCAGCCTACGAGCAGTACTTC.

Here the CDR3 reads CASSVEGASTDTQYF. As DNA, the CDR3 is TGTGCCAGCAGCGTAGAGGGGGCCTCCACAGATACGCAGTATTTT. The V call is TRBV9, the J call TRBJ2-3; TRBD1 matches at 7 bases. The CDR3 extends over 15 amino acids. Germline trimming cut 0 bases from V and 2 bases from J; bases unmatched to any gene: 3. Looked up from germline, CDR1 is SGDLS and CDR2 is YYNGEE. Full variable domain (rest looked up from reference TRBV9 and TRBJ2-3): DSGVTQTPKHLITATGQRVTLRCSPRSGDLSVYWYQQSLDQGLQFLIQYYNGEERAKGNILERFSAQQFPDLHSELNLSSLELGDSALYFCASSVEGASTDTQYFGPGTRLTVL.

The rearrangement links TRBV5-6 to TRBJ1-2; D is undetermined. V lost 0 bases, J lost 4 bases, and 7 bases lay in between. Germline lookup yields CDR1 SGHDT and CDR2 YYEEEE. There are 13 residues in the CDR3. For the CDR3, the DNA is TGTGCCAGCAGCTTGGGTGCGGGCTATGGCTACACCTTC. Protein sequence: CASSLGAGYGYTF. The whole variable domain, filled in from reference TRBV5-6 and TRBJ1-2, reads DAGVTQSPTHLIKTRGQQVTLRCSPKSGHDTVSWYQQALGQGPQFIFQYYEEEERQRGNFPDRFSGHQFPNYSSELNVNALLLGDSALYLCASSLGAGYGYTFGSGTRLTVV.

V is TRBV3-1 (or the pseudogene TRBV3-2) and J is TRBJ2-5; D possibly corresponds to TRBD1 (5 bases). Germline lookup yields CDR1 LGHDT and CDR2 YNNKEL (reference sequence). Between the trimmed V and J ends, which lost 4 bases and 11 bases, there was a span of 14 bases. The CDR3 covers 12 residues. CDR3 loop: CASSLWGQPQYF. CDR3 DNA sequence: TGTGCCAGCAGCCTCTGGGGCCAGCCTCAGTACTTC.

The chain carries TRBV5-1 and TRBJ2-3; 11 bases agree with TRBD2. V was pared by 2 bases and J by 3 bases, with 5 bases of the junction left unmatched. The CDR3 sequence is 16 residues long. The germline V gene encodes CDR1 SGHRS and CDR2 YFSETQ. CDR3 protein: CASSLLAGAHTDTQYF. The CDR3 region has the DNA TGCGCCAGCAGCTTACTAGCGGGGGCCCATACAGATACGCAGTATTTT.

This clone was observed a single time. The gene calls are TRBV10-3 and TRBJ2-1; 9 bases agree with TRBD1. The J segment lost 6 bases and the V segment lost 3 bases, leaving 9 bases of the junction unmatched. The V gene's germline CDR1 is ENHRY and CDR2 SYGVKD. The CDR3 consists of 16 residues. The CDR3 loop reads CAISEGTGYFSNEQFF. CDR3 bases: TGTGCCATCAGTGAAGGGACAGGGTATTTCTCCAATGAGCAGTTCTTC.

V is TRBV6-5 and J is TRBJ2-5, with TRBD2 identical over 9 bases. J lost 5 bases, V lost 2 bases, and 6 bases had no gene match. Looked up from germline, CDR1 is MNHEY and CDR2 is SVGAGI. CDR3 length: 15 residues. The CDR3 DNA is TGTGCCAGCAGTTACGGGGGGACTAGCCTGGAGACCCAGTACTTC. It translates to CASSYGGTSLETQYF.

V usage is TRBV12-3 or TRBV12-4 and J usage is TRBJ2-5; 7 nucleotides align to TRBD2. The CDR3 has 13 residues. V dropped 7 bases and J dropped 4; count of bases not matched to a gene: 6. This CDR3 is CASTRTSRETQYF. The CDR3 DNA is TGTGCCAGCACCCGGACTAGTCGAGAGACCCAGTACTTC.

The gene calls are TRBV5-1 and TRBJ2-7, with a weak D call TRBD2 (5 bases). The CDR3 totals 14 residues. V was trimmed by 0 bases and J by 6 bases, leaving 13 bases between them. Germline CDR1 is SGHRS and CDR2 is YFSETQ. CDR3 nucleotide sequence: TGCGCCAGCAGCTTGGCGGGGTTCCCGGGCGAGCAGTACTTC. This translates into CASSLAGFPGEQYF.

The chain uses TRBV11-2 and TRBJ2-5; TRBD1 might be the D (5 bases). CDR3 length: 13 amino acids. Germline loops: CDR1 SGHAT, CDR2 FQNNGV. The germline V and J ends were trimmed by 5 bases and 5 bases, with 12 bases remaining between them. CDR3 loop: CASSKGVRETQYF. In DNA, the CDR3 is TGTGCCAGCAGCAAAGGGGTTCGGGAGACCCAGTACTTC.

The rearrangement links TRBV27 to TRBJ2-7; weak D call: TRBD1 (6 bases). This CDR3 has 13 residues. V shed 4 bases and J shed 4 bases, with 11 bases lying between them. Germline V gene sequence: CDR1 MNHEY, CDR2 SMNVEV (reference sequence). CDR3 loop: CASSYRVSYEQYF. The CDR3 DNA sequence: TGTGCCAGCAGTTACAGGGTATCTTACGAGCAGTACTTC.

This sequence joins TRBV5-1 and TRBJ2-7; 8 bases are a match to TRBD1. Germline V gene sequence: CDR1 SGHRS, CDR2 YFSETQ. The CDR3 loop spans 15 amino acids. Trimming took 5 bases from V and 0 from J; bases not matched to a gene: 7. CDR3 sequence: CASSPGQGSSYEQYF. CDR3 DNA sequence: TGCGCCAGCAGTCCCGGACAGGGCAGCTCCTACGAGCAGTACTTC.

The chain joins TRBV7-3 to TRBJ1-1, with TRBD1 identical over 10 bases. CDR1 and CDR2 (germline): SGHTA, FQGTGA. The CDR3 is 15 amino acids. The ends lost 3 bases at V and 3 bases at J; junction bases unmatched: 4. The CDR3 sequence: CASSLTGGQYTEAFF. CDR3 nucleotides: TGTGCCAGCAGCTTGACAGGGGGCCAATACACTGAAGCTTTCTTT.

The chain is built from TRBV27 and TRBJ2-1; D remains ambiguous. The V and J ends lost 3 bases and 7 bases respectively, with 16 bases between them. The CDR3 length is 15 residues. Looked up from germline, CDR1 is MNHEY and CDR2 is SMNVEV (reference sequence). CDR3 protein: CASSFTAVGTNEQFF. CDR3 bases: TGTGCCAGCAGTTTTACGGCGGTGGGTACTAATGAGCAGTTCTTC.

This clone was detected once. V usage is TRBV18 and J usage is TRBJ2-2, with D tentatively TRBD2 (5 bases). This CDR3 contains 16 residues. Germline CDR1 and CDR2: KGHSH and LQKENI. V was pared by 3 bases and J by 2 bases, with 13 bases between. CDR3 sequence: CASSPTQRTNTGELFF. CDR3 sequence (DNA): TGTGCCAGCTCACCCACTCAACGGACTAACACCGGGGAGCTGTTTTTT. Filled out from reference TRBV18 and TRBJ2-2, the complete variable domain reads NAGVMQNPRHLVRRRGQEARLRCSPMKGHSHVYWYRQLPEEGLKFMVYLQKENIIDESGMPKERFSAEFPKEGPSILRIQQVVRGDSAAYFCASSPTQRTNTGELFFGEGSRLTVL.

The chain carries TRBV23-1 and TRBJ1-2; 10 positions match TRBD1. TRBV23-1 is an ORF, with its function uncertain. The V segment lost 0 bases and the J segment 13 bases; nucleotides outside the gene matches: 5. The CDR3 is 13 residues long. CDR3: CASSQSPGQGCTF. The CDR3 DNA follows: TGCGCCAGCAGTCAATCGCCGGGACAGGGGTGCACCTTC.

The rearrangement links TRBV5-1 to TRBJ1-2; weak D call: TRBD1 (5 bases). V dropped 0 bases and J dropped 3 bases, with 15 bases sitting between them. CDR1 and CDR2 from the germline V gene are SGHRS and YFSETQ. The length of the CDR3 is 16 residues. The CDR3 sequence: CASSLGQYDSYYGYTF. The CDR3 nucleotides are TGCGCCAGCAGCTTGGGGCAGTATGACAGTTACTATGGCTACACCTTC.

The rearrangement links TRBV2 to TRBJ1-6, with a weak D call TRBD1 (5 bases). The ends were cut back, 6 bases at V and 10 bases at J, with 13 bases in the middle. Germline V gives CDR1 SNHLY, CDR2 FYNNEI. CDR3 size: 13 residues. CDR3 DNA: TGTGCCAGCAGGGGGGGTGGGATCTCACCCCTCCACTTT. It is translated as CASRGGGISPLHF.

The J gene is TRBJ2-5, the V gene TRBV4-1, with 7 nucleotides matching TRBD2. J lost 9 bases, V lost 3 bases, and 7 bases had no gene match. CDR3 length equals 13 residues. Germline lookup yields CDR1 MGHRA and CDR2 YSYEKL. This chain's CDR3 is CASSQILARAQYF. In DNA, the CDR3 is TGCGCCAGCAGCCAGATACTAGCGCGAGCCCAGTACTTC.

The V and J genes are TRBV5-4 and TRBJ2-3; 9 bases are a match to TRBD2. With 4 bases clipped from V and 0 bases from J, the junction kept 3 bases outside the gene matches. Germline V gives CDR1 SGHNT, CDR2 YYREEE (reference sequence). The CDR3 is 15 residues long. CDR3 amino acids: CASSLAGSSTDTQYF. The CDR3 coding sequence is TGTGCCAGCAGCCTAGCGGGGTCAAGCACAGATACGCAGTATTTT.

The rearrangement links TRBV4-1 to TRBJ1-1; 9 bases fit TRBD1. The CDR3 loop spans 15 amino acids. In germline, CDR1 is MGHRA, CDR2 YSYEKL. J lost 5 bases, V lost 3 bases, and 7 bases had no gene match. CDR3 nucleotides: TGCGCCAGCAGCCAGCTGACAGGGGGATTGACTGAAGCTTTCTTT. Translated, it gives CASSQLTGGLTEAFF.

This chain connects TRBV5-1 to TRBJ2-5, with TRBD2 identical over 11 bases. The CDR3 length is 15 residues. With V trimmed by 4 bases and J by 9 bases, 11 bases remained unmatched. The germline CDR1 and CDR2 sequences are SGHRS and YFSETQ. The CDR3 nucleotides are TGCGCCAGCAGCCGGACTAGCGGGTTCTCCCTGGCCCAGTACTTC. Protein sequence: CASSRTSGFSLAQYF.

This chain joins TRBV7-3 and TRBJ2-7, with 8 bases matching TRBD2. CDR3 length: 15 residues. Losses at the gene ends were 4 bases for V and 3 bases for J; bases not matched to a gene: 8. Germline values: CDR1 SGHTA, CDR2 FQGTGA. The chain's CDR3 is CASSSRAAGDYEQYF. The CDR3, as DNA: TGTGCCAGCAGCTCAAGGGCAGCGGGGGACTACGAGCAGTACTTC.

The gene calls are TRBV6-5 and TRBJ2-4; maybe TRBD1 (5 bases). Trimming pared 8 bases from V and 3 bases from J, leaving 14 bases between. Germline V CDR1 and CDR2: MNHEY, SVGAGI. CDR3 length: 14 residues. Here the CDR3 reads CASSRETGKNIQYF. The CDR3 DNA is TGTGCCAGCTCCAGGGAAACCGGCAAAAACATTCAGTACTTC.

CDR3 protein: CASSLIPPGGSGNTIYF. CDR3 bases: TGTGCCAGCAGCTTAATCCCCCCAGGGGGCTCTGGAAACACCATATATTTT. The chain couples TRBV7-3 to TRBJ1-3; 7 nucleotides agree with TRBD1. The CDR3 covers 17 residues. CDR1 SGHTA and CDR2 FQGTGA come from the germline V gene. The V and J ends lost 1 base and 0 bases, in that order; junction bases with no gene match: 6.

The V gene is TRBV9, the J gene TRBJ2-6; 7 positions match TRBD1. Germline CDR1 reads SGDLS; CDR2 reads YYNGEE. The ends lost 2 bases at V and 3 bases at J; junction bases unmatched: 8. The CDR3 length is 17 residues. The CDR3 DNA follows: TGTGCCAGCAGCGTGGATCAGGGGGTCGTTGGGGCCAACGTCCTGACTTTC. Its protein product is CASSVDQGVVGANVLTF.